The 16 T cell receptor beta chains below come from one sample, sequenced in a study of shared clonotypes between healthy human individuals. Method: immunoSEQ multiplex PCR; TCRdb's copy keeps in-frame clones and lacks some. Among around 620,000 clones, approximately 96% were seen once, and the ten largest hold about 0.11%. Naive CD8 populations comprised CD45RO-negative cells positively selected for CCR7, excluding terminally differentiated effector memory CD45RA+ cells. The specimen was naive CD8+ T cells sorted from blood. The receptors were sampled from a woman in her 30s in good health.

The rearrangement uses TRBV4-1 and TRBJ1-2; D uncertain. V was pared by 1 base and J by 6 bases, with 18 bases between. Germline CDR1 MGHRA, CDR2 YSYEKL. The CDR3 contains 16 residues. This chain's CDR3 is CASSQAKGRVIDGYTF. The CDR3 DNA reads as TGCGCCAGCAGCCAAGCCAAAGGACGGGTCATAGATGGCTACACCTTC.

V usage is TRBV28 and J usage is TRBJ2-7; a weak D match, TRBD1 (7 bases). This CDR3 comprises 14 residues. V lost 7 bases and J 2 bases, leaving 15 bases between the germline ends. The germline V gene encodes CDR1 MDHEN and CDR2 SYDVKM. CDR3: CASMVTGRPYEQYF. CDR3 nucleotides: TGTGCCAGCATGGTGACAGGGAGGCCCTACGAGCAGTACTTC.

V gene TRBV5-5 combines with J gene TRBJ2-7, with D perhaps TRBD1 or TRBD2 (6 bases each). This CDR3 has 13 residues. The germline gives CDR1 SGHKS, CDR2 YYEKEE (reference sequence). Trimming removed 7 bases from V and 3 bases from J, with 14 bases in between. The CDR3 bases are TGTGCCAGCGGGGGGACACCATTCTACGAGCAGTACTTC. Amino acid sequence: CASGGTPFYEQYF.

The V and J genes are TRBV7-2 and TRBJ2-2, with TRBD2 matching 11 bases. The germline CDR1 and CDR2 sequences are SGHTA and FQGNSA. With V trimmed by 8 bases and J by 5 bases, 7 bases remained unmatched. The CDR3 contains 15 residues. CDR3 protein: CASETSGIYTGELFF. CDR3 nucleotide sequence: TGTGCCAGCGAGACTAGCGGGATTTATACCGGGGAGCTGTTTTTT.

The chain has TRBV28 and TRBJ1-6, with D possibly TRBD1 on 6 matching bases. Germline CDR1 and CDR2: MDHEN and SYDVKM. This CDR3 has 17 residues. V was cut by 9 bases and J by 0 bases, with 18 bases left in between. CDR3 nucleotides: TGTGCCAGTCGCTTCAGGGGCGCGAGCTCCTATAATTCACCCCTCCACTTT. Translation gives CASRFRGASSYNSPLHF.

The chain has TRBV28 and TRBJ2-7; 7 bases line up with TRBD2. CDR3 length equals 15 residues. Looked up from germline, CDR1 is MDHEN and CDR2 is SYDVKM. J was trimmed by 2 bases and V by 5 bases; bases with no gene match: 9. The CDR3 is CASSPPGTTTYEQYF. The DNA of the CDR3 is TGTGCCAGCAGTCCCCCCGGGACTACAACCTACGAGCAGTACTTC.

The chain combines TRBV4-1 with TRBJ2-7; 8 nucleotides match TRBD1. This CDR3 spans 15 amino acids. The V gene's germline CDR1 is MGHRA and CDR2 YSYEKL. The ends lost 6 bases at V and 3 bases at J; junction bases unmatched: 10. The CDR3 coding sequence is TGCGCCAGCAGTACAATTCCGGGACAGGTCTACGAGCAGTACTTC. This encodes CASSTIPGQVYEQYF.

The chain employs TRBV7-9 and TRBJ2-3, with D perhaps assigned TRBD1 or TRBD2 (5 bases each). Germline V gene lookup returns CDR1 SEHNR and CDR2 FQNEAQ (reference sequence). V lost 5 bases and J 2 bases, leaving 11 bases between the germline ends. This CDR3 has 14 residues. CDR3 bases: TGTGCCAGCAGCATAGGGACCCTCACAGATACGCAGTATTTT. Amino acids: CASSIGTLTDTQYF. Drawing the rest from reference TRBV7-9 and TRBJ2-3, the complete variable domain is DTGVSQNPRHKITKRGQNVTFRCDPISEHNRLYWYRQTLGQGPEFLTYFQNEAQLEKSRLLSDRFSAERPKGSFSTLEIQRTEQGDSAMYLCASSIGTLTDTQYFGPGTRLTVL.

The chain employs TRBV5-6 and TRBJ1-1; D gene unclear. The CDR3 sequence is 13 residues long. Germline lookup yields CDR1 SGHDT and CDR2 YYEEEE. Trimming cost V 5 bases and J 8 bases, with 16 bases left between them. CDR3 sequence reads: CASSWGGSWEAFF. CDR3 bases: TGTGCCAGCAGTTGGGGAGGGTCCTGGGAAGCTTTCTTT.

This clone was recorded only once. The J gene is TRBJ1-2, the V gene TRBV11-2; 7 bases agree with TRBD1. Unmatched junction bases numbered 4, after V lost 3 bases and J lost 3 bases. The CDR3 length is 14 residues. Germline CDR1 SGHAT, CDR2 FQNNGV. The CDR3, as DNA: TGTGCCAGCAGCTTCGGGACAGCCGACTATGGCTACACCTTC. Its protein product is CASSFGTADYGYTF.

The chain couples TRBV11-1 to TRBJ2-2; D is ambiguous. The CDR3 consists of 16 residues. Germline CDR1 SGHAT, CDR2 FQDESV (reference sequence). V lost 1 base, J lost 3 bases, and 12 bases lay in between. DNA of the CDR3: TGTGCCAGCAGCTTAGGGGCAGATACATACACCGGGGAGCTGTTTTTT. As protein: CASSLGADTYTGELFF.

CDR3 amino acids: CASTTGGTNEKLFF. In nucleotides, the CDR3 is TGTGCCAGCACCACAGGGGGGACTAATGAAAAACTGTTTTTT. J is TRBJ1-4 and V is TRBV27; 8 positions agree with TRBD1. V lost 7 bases and J lost 2; bases outside the gene matches: 3. The CDR3 loop spans 14 amino acids. Germline V gene data show CDR1 as MNHEY and CDR2 as SMNVEV (reference sequence). Supplemented by reference TRBV27 and TRBJ1-4, the full variable domain reads EAQVTQNPRYLITVTGKKLTVTCSQNMNHEYMSWYRQDPGLGLRQIYYSMNVEVTDKGDVPEGYKVSRKEKRNFPLILESPSPNQTSLYFCASTTGGTNEKLFFGSGTQLSVL.

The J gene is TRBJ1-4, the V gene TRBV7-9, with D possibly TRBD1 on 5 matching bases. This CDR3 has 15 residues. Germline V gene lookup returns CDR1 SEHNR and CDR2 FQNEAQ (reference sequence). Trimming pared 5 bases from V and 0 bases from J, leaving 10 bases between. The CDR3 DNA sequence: TGTGCCAGCAGCCTACAGGAGGCAACTAATGAAAAACTGTTTTTT. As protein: CASSLQEATNEKLFF.

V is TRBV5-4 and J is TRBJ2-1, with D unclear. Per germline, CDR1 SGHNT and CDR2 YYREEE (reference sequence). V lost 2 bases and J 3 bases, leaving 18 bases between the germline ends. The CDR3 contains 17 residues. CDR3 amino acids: CASSFDVGATGYNEQFF. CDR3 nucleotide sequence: TGTGCCAGCAGCTTTGACGTGGGTGCGACTGGCTACAATGAGCAGTTCTTC. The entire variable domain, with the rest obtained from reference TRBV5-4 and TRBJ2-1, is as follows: ETGVTQSPTHLIKTRGQQVTLRCSSQSGHNTVSWYQQALGQGPQFIFQYYREEENGRGNFPPRFSGLQFPNYSSELNVNALELDDSALYLCASSFDVGATGYNEQFFGPGTRLTVL.

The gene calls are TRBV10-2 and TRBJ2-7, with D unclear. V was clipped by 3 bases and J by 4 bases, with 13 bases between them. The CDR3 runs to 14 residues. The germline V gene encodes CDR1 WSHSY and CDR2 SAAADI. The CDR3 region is CASSESNLAYEQYF. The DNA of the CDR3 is TGCGCCAGCAGTGAATCTAACCTCGCTTACGAGCAGTACTTC.

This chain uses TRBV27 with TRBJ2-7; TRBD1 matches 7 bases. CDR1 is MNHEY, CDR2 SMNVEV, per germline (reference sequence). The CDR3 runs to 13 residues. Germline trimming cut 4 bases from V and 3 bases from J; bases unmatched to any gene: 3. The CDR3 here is CASSSRDSYEQYF. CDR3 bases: TGTGCCAGCAGTTCAAGGGACAGCTACGAGCAGTACTTC.